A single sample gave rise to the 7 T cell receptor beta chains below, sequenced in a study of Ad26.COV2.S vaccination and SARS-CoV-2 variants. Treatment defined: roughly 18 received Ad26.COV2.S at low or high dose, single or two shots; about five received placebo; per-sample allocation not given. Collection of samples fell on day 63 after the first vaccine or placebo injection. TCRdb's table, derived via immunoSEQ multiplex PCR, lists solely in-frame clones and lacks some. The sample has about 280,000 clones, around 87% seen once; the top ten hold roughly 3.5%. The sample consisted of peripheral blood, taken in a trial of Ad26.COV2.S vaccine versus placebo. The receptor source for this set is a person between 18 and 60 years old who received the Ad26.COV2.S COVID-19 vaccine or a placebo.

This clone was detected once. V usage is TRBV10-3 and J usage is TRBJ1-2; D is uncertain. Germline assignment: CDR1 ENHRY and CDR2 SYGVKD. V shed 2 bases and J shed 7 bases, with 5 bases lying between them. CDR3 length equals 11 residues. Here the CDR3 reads CAISETSGYTF. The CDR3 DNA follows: TGTGCCATCAGTGAGACGAGTGGCTACACCTTC.

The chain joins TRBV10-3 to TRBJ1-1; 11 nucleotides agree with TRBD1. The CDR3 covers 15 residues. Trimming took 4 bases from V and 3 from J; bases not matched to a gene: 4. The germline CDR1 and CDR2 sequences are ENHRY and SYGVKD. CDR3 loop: CAISGVDRGHTEAFF. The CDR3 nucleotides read TGTGCCATCAGTGGGGTGGACAGGGGGCACACTGAAGCTTTCTTT.

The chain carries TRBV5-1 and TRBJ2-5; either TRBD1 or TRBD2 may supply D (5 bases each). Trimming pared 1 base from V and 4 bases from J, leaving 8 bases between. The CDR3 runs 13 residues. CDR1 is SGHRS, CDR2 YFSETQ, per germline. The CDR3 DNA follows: TGCGCCAGCAGCTTGTCAGGGACAGAGACCCAGTACTTC. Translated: CASSLSGTETQYF.

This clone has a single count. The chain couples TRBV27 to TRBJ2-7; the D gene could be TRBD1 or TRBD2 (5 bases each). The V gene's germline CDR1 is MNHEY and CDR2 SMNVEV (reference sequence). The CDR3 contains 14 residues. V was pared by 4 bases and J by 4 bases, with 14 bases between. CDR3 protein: CASSSPGRRYEQYF. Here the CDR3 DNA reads TGTGCCAGCAGTTCACCAGGGAGAAGGTACGAGCAGTACTTC.

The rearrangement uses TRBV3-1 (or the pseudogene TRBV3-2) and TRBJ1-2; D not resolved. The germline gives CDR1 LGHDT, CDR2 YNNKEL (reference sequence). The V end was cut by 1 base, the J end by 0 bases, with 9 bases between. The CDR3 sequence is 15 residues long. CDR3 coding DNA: TGTGCCAGCAGCCAAGTTGCGCTAACTAACTATGGCTACACCTTC. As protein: CASSQVALTNYGYTF.

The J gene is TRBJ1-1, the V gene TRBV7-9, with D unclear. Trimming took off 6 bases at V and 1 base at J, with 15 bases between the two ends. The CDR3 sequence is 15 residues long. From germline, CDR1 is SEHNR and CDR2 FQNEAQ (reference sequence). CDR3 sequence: CASRRAVTENTEAFF. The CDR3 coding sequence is TGTGCCAGCAGACGGGCCGTCACAGAGAACACTGAAGCTTTCTTT.

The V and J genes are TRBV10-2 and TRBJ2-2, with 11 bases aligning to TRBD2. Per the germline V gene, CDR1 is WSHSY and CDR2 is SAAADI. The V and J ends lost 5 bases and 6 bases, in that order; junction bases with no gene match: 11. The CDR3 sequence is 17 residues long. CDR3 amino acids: CASSHRLAGLSPGELFF. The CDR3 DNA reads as TGCGCCAGCAGTCACCGACTAGCGGGATTATCACCCGGGGAGCTGTTTTTT.